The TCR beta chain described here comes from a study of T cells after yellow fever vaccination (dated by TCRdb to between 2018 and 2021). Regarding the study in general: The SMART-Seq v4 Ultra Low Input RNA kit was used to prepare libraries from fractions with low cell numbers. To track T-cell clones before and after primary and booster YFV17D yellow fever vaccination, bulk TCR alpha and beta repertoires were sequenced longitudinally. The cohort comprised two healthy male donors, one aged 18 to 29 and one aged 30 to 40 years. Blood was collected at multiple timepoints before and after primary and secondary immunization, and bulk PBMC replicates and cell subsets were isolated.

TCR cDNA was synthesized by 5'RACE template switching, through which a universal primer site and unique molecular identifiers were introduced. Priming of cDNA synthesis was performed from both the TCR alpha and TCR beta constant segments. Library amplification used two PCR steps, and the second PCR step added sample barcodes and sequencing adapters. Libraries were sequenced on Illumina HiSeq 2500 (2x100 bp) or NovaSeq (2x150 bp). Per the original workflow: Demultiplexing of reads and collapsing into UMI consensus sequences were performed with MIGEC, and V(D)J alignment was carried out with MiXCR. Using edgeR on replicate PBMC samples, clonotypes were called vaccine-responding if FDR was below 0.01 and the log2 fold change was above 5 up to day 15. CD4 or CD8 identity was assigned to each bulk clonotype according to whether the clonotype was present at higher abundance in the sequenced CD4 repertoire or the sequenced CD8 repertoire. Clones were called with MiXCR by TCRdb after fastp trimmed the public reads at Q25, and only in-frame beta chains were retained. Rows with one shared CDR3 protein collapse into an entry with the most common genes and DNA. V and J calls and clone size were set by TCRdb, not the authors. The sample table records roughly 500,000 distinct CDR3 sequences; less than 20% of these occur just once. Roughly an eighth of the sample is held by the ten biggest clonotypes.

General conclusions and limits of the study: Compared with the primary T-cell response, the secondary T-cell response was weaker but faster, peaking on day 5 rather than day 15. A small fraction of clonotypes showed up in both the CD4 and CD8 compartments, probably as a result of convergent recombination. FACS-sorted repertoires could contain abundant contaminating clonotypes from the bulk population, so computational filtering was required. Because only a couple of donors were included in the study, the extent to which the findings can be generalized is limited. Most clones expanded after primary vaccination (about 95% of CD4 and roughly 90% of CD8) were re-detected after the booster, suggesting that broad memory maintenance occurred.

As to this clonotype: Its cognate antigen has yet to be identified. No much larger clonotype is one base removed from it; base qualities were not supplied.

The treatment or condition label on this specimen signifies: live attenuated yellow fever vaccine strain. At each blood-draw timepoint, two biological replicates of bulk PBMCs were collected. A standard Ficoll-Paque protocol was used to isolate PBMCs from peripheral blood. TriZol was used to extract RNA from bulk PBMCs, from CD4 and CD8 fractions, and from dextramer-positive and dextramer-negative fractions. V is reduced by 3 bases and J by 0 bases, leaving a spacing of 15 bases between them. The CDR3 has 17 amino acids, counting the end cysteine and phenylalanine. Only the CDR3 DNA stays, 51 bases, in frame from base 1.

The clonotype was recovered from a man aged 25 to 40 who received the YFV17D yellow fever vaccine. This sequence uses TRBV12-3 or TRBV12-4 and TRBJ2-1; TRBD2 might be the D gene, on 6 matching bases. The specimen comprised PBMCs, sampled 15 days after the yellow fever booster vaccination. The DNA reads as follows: TGTGCCAGCAGTTTGGCCGGGAGTGGGACCTCCTACAATGAGCAGTTCTTC. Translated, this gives CASSLAGSGTSYNEQFF.